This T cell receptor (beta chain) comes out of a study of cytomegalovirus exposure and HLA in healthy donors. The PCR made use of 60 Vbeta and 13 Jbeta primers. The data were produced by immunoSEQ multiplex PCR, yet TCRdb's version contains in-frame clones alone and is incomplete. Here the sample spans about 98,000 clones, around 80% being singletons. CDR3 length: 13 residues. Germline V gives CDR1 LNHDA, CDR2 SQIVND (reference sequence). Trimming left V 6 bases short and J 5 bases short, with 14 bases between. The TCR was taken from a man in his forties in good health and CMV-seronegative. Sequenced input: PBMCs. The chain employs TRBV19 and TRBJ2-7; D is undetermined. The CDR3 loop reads CASRENLKNEQYF. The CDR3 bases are TGTGCCAGTAGAGAGAATTTGAAGAACGAGCAGTACTTC.